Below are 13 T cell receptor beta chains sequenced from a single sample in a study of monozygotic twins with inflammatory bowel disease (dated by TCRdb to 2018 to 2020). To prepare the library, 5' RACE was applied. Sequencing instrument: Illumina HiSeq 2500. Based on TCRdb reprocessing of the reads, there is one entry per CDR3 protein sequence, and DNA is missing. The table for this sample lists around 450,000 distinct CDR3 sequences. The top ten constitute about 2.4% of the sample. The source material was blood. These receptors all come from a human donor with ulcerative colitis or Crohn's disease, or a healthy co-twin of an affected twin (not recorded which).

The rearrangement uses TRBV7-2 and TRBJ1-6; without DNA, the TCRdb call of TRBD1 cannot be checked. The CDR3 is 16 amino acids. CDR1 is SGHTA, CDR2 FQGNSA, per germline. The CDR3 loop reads CASSLRQGSVNSPLHF.

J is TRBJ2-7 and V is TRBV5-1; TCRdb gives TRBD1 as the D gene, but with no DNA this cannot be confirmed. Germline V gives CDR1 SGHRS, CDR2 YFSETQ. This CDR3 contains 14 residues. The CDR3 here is CASSLVAGNYEQYF.

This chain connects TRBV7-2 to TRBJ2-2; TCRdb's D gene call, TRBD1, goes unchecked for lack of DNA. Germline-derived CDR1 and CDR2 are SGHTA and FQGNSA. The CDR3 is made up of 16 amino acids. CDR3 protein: CASSLGGQGYTGELFF.

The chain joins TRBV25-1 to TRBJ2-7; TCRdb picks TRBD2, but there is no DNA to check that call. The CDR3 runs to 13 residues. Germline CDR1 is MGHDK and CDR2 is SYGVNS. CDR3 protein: CASSESGTYEQYF.

The CDR3 spells CASSQERYGVGLGNTEAFF. The rearrangement joins TRBV4-1 to TRBJ1-1. The CDR3 extends over 19 amino acids. Germline V CDR1 and CDR2: MGHRA, YSYEKL.

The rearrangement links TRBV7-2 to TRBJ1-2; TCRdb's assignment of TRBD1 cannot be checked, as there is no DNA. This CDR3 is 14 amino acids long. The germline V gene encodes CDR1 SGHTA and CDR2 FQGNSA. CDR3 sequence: CASSPPTVPYGYTF.

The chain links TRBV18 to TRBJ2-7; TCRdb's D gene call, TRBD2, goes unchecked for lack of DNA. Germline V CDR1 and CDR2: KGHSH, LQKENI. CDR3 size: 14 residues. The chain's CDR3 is CASSPQGRAYEQYF.

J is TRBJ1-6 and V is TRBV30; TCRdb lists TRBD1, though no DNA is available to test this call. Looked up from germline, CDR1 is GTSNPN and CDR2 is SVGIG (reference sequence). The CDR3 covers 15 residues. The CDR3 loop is CAWSVRGGSKPPLHF.

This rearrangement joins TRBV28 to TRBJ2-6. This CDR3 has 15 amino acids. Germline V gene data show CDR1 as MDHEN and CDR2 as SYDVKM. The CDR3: CASSFGGGGANVLTF.

The CDR3 sequence: CASSMLSSGRKETQYF. The chain combines TRBV19 with TRBJ2-5; the TCRdb D gene call, TRBD2, has no DNA to confirm it. The CDR3 loop spans 16 amino acids. The germline CDR1 and CDR2 sequences are LNHDA and SQIVND (reference sequence).

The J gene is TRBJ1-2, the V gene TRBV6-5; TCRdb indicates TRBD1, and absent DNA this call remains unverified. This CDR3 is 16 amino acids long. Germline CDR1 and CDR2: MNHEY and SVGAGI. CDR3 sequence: CASSSTPGPTNYGYTF.

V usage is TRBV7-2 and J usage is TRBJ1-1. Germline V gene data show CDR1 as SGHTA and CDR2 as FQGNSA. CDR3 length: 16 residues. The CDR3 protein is CASSLELAGMNTEAFF.

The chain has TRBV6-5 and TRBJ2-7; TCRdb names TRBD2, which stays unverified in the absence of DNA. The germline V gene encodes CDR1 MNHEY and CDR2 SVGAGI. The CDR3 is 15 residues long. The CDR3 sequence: CASSYSAGNSYEQYF.